Below, 10 T cell receptor beta chains from the same sample are listed, as sequenced in a study of blood T cell repertoires in COVID-19. Data came from immunoSEQ multiplex PCR; TCRdb stores just in-frame clones and leaves some out. The table includes 120,000 or so clones, 85% detected once. The sample consisted of peripheral blood. The source is an elderly woman with acute or convalescent COVID-19.

The rearrangement joins TRBV23-1 to TRBJ1-2; D unclear. TRBV23-1 is filed as an ORF, its function uncertain. The CDR3 is 14 amino acids. Trimming removed 6 bases from V and 8 bases from J, with 19 bases in between. The CDR3 coding sequence is TGCGCCAGCAGCGAAGCCCGGGGATCGGTCGGCTACACCTTC. This encodes CASSEARGSVGYTF.

This clone was counted only a few times. The chain joins TRBV7-2 to TRBJ1-1; a weak D match, TRBD1 (5 bases). The CDR3 sequence is 15 residues long. The V gene lost 3 bases and the J gene lost 0 bases, with 11 bases spanning the gap. The germline V gene encodes CDR1 SGHTA and CDR2 FQGNSA. The CDR3 bases are TGTGCCAGCAGCTTCACCGGGGGAGTGAACACTGAAGCTTTCTTT. Translating gives CASSFTGGVNTEAFF.

The V call is TRBV18, the J call TRBJ2-2; D is possibly TRBD1 (6 bases). The CDR3 extends over 15 amino acids. Trimming left V 3 bases short and J 0 bases short, with 8 bases between. Germline V CDR1 and CDR2: KGHSH, LQKENI. This CDR3 reads CASSPRQANTGELFF. Written as DNA, the CDR3 is TGTGCCAGCTCACCGAGACAGGCGAACACCGGGGAGCTGTTTTTT. Complete variable domain (other parts from reference TRBV18 and TRBJ2-2): NAGVMQNPRHLVRRRGQEARLRCSPMKGHSHVYWYRQLPEEGLKFMVYLQKENIIDESGMPKERFSAEFPKEGPSILRIQQVVRGDSAAYFCASSPRQANTGELFFGEGSRLTVL.

This clone was recorded once. The chain uses TRBV6-1 and TRBJ2-3, with a possible D match to TRBD1 (5 bases). This CDR3 is built from 14 residues. V gave up 2 bases and J gave up 2 bases, with 8 bases separating them. Germline V CDR1 and CDR2: MNHNS, SASEGT. The CDR3 is CASSENRYTDTQYF. The DNA of the CDR3 is TGTGCCAGCAGTGAAAACAGGTACACAGATACGCAGTATTTT.

With regard to this clone: Different DNA sequences within this sample yield the same CDR3. This chain uses TRBV18 with TRBJ1-1; D may be TRBD1 (6 bases). Germline CDR1 is KGHSH and CDR2 is LQKENI. The ends were cut back, 2 bases at V and 3 bases at J, with 10 bases in the middle. This CDR3 comprises 14 residues. The CDR3 bases are TGTGCCAGCTCACCAGGGGGCCGAGACACTGAAGCTTTCTTT. Translating it yields CASSPGGRDTEAFF.

The genes are TRBV5-1 and TRBJ1-1; TRBD1 aligns across 7 bases. J lost 5 bases, V lost 4 bases, and 11 bases had no gene match. Germline CDR1 reads SGHRS; CDR2 reads YFSETQ. CDR3 length equals 15 residues. CDR3 sequence (DNA): TGCGCCAGCAGCCCCAACACAGGGGACGGAACTGAAGCTTTCTTT. This codes for CASSPNTGDGTEAFF.

The chain uses TRBV7-2 and TRBJ2-1, with D possibly being TRBD1 (5 bases). The CDR3 is 13 amino acids. Germline CDR1 SGHTA, CDR2 FQGNSA. V shed 6 bases and J shed 0 bases, with 6 bases lying between them. Here the CDR3 reads CASRGLSYNEQFF. CDR3 bases: TGTGCCAGCAGGGGGCTCTCCTACAATGAGCAGTTCTTC.

The chain carries TRBV5-1 and TRBJ1-2, with a weak D call TRBD1 (5 bases). V was pared by 4 bases and J by 6 bases, with 10 bases between. Germline lookup yields CDR1 SGHRS and CDR2 YFSETQ. The CDR3 length is 12 residues. The CDR3 sequence is CASSREDNGYTF. CDR3 DNA: TGCGCCAGCAGCAGGGAGGACAATGGCTACACCTTC.

The V call is TRBV5-1, the J call TRBJ1-4; D is unresolved. The V gene's germline CDR1 is SGHRS and CDR2 YFSETQ. Trimming pared 4 bases from V and 3 bases from J, leaving 10 bases between. The CDR3 sequence is 14 residues long. CDR3 nucleotide sequence: TGCGCCAGCAGCCTTGCGGGCGCTAATGAAAAACTGTTTTTT. Translating gives CASSLAGANEKLFF.

The chain couples TRBV24-1 to TRBJ2-3; perhaps TRBD2 as D (7 bases). Trimming removed 3 bases at V and 3 bases at J, with 18 bases between. The CDR3 has 17 amino acids. Per germline, CDR1 KGHDR and CDR2 SFDVKD. Here the CDR3 reads CATSDPMRGGATDTQYF. In DNA, the CDR3 is TGTGCCACCAGTGATCCCATGCGTGGGGGGGCTACAGATACGCAGTATTTT.